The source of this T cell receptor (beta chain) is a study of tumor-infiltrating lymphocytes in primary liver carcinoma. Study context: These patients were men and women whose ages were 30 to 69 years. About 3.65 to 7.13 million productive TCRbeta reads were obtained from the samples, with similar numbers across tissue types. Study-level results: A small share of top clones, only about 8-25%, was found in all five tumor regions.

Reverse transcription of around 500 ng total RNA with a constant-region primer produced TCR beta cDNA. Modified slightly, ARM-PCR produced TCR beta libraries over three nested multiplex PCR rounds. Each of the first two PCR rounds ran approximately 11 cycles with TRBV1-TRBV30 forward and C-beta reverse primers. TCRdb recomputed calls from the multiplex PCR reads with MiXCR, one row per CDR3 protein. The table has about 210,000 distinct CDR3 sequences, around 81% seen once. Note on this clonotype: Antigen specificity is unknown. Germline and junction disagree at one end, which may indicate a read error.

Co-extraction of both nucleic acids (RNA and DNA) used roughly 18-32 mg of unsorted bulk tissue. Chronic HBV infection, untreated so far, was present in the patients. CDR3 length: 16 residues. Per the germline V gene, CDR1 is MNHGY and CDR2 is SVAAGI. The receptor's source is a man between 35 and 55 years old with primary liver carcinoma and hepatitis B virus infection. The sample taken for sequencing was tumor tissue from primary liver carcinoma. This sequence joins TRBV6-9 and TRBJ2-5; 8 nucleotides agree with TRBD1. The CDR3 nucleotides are TGTGGCAGCAGGCCCCAGCCCGCAGGGGGCGGGGAGACCCAGTATTTC. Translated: CGSRPQPAGGGETQYF.